This TCR beta chain was obtained from a study of blood T cell repertoires in COVID-19. Per the authors' pipeline: Reference gene primer amplification gave nucleated cell count estimates. The assay was immunoSEQ multiplex PCR, and TCRdb's table has in-frame clones only and misses some. For V, J and clone size, that table is used; D and trimming come from the DNA. The table has approximately 81,000 clones, 80% to 90% seen once. This CDR3 has 13 residues. CDR1 and CDR2 from the germline V gene are SGHRS and YFSETQ. J lost 8 bases, V lost 7 bases, and 7 bases had no gene match. The sequence derives from a woman aged 45-60 years with acute COVID-19. The chain couples TRBV5-1 to TRBJ2-1, with TRBD2 matching over 9 bases. The sequenced sample consisted of PBMCs or T cells enriched from blood (not recorded which). For the CDR3, the DNA is TGCGCCAGCGGGCGGGAGGGCCCCGATGAGCAGTTCTTC. This codes for CASGREGPDEQFF.